Here is one T cell receptor (beta chain) with its context. This sample was included in a study of shared clonotypes between healthy human individuals. The protocol was immunoSEQ multiplex PCR, while the TCRdb copy is restricted to in-frame clones and leaves out a portion. This sample yields some 500,000 clones, of which roughly 80% are seen a single time; more than 10% belongs to the top ten. The receptor's source is a middle-aged woman in good health. Some clones in this sample may be carry-over from other donors' samples. What was sequenced was PBMCs.

The CDR3 DNA reads TGTGCCAGCAGCCACGGACAGAGCAATGAGCAGTTCTTC. This gives the protein CASSHGQSNEQFF. The V call is TRBV4-2, the J call TRBJ2-1; weak D call: TRBD1 (6 bases). The ends were cut back, 3 bases at V and 6 bases at J, with 9 bases in the middle. CDR1 and CDR2 from the germline V gene are LGHNA and YNFKEQ. The CDR3 is made up of 13 amino acids.